These T cell receptor beta chains were read from a single sample in a study of immune characterization of retroperitoneal liposarcoma. TCRdb called the PCR reads again in MiXCR, with one record for every CDR3 protein. The sample comprises roughly 10,000 distinct CDR3 sequences, under 35% of which are singletons, and less than 9.5% rests with the top ten. The sequencing sample was made of tumor tissue. The receptors originated from a female donor with retroperitoneal liposarcoma. Both conserved end residues are part of each CDR3. D genes are given only for firm matches. Clone size appears in some rows only: once, few, many, or a class for an expanded clone.

clone_size,d_call,v_call,j_call,cdr3_nt,cdr3_aa
many,TRBD2,TRBV12-3/TRBV12-4,TRBJ2-7,TGTGCCAGCAGTTCCAAACCGGGAGGAGTAGCCTACGAGCAGTACTTC,CASSSKPGGVAYEQYF
large,TRBD1,TRBV6-1,TRBJ2-3,TGTGCCAGCAGTTCTCTGACAGTCCCAGGGGGTCTTAGCACAGATACGCAGTATTTT,CASSSLTVPGGLSTDTQYF
few,.,TRBV4-1,TRBJ2-1,TGCGCCAGCAGCCAGAGCCGGGACTCCTCCTACAATGAGCAGTTCTTC,CASSQSRDSSYNEQFF
medium-sized,TRBD2,TRBV12-3/TRBV12-4,TRBJ2-7,TGTGCCAGCAGCATGAGCGGGAGAGCCTACGAGCAGTACTTC,CASSMSGRAYEQYF
few,.,TRBV7-2,TRBJ2-4,TGTGCCAGCAGCTCAGGAGCCAAAAACATTCAGTACTTC,CASSSGAKNIQYF
.,.,TRBV12-3/TRBV12-4,TRBJ2-3,TGTGCCAGCGTCGGCGAGGGAGTAAGGGATACGCAGTATTTT,CASVGEGVRDTQYF
many,TRBD2,TRBV6-1,TRBJ2-7,TGTGCCAGCAGTCCCCAACTAGCGGGAGATTGGAATGAGCAGTACTTC,CASSPQLAGDWNEQYF
.,.,TRBV6-1,TRBJ2-1,TGTGCCAGCAGCCAGGGTATCGAGACCCAGTTCTTC,CASSQGIETQFF
.,TRBD1,TRBV7-2,TRBJ2-1,TGTGCCAGCAGCGGGGGACAGTTAGAGACCCAGTTCTTC,CASSGGQLETQFF
medium-sized,.,TRBV7-6,TRBJ2-5,TGTGCCAGCAGCTTCGGACTGAGTGGGGGGGAGACCCAGTACTTC,CASSFGLSGGETQYF
few,.,TRBV7-2,TRBJ1-1,TGTGCCAGCAGCTTATTAGGCGGAAACACTGAAGCTTTCTTT,CASSLLGGNTEAFF
once,.,TRBV6-6,TRBJ2-7,TGTGCCAGCAGTTACTCAACAGGGTATTACGAGCAGTACTTC,CASSYSTGYYEQYF
.,TRBD2,TRBV6-6,TRBJ2-2,TGTGCCAGCAGCTTGACTAGCGCGAACACCGGGGAGCTGTTTTTT,CASSLTSANTGELFF
.,.,TRBV6-1,TRBJ2-3,TGTGCCAGCAGTGAAGCGCGGACGGGGGCTAGCACAGATACGCAGTATTTT,CASSEARTGASTDTQYF
medium-sized,.,TRBV6-1,TRBJ2-1,TGTGCCAGCAGGGTGGACAGATCTGTTTCAAATGAGCAGTTCTTC,CASRVDRSVSNEQFF
.,.,TRBV7-2,TRBJ2-5,TGTGCCAGCAGCTTTGCGCGGGGCGGAGAGACCCAGTACTTC,CASSFARGGETQYF
medium-sized,.,TRBV7-9,TRBJ2-7,TGTGCCACTACGTCCATCTACGAGCAGTACTTC,CATTSIYEQYF
medium-sized,TRBD1,TRBV11-3,TRBJ2-7,TGTGCCAGCAGCTTAGGATTCGGCAGGGGGCACGAGCAGTACTTC,CASSLGFGRGHEQYF
many,.,TRBV24-1,TRBJ2-3,TGTGCCACCGGCAGGGGCACAGATACGCAGTATTTT,CATGRGTDTQYF
many,.,TRBV7-9,TRBJ2-1,TGTGCCAGCAACCCGGCGAGGACTGAGCAGTTCTTC,CASNPARTEQFF
few,.,TRBV7-2,TRBJ1-2,TGTGCCCGCGGCGGGGACTATGGCTACACCTTC,CARGGDYGYTF
many,.,TRBV27,TRBJ2-7,TGTGCCAGCAGTGCCGGGACCACTAACAATGAGCAGTACTTC,CASSAGTTNNEQYF
.,.,TRBV28,TRBJ1-2,TGTGCCAGCAGGGACAGTTTCTATGGCTACACCTTC,CASRDSFYGYTF
.,TRBD2,TRBV7-2,TRBJ2-7,TGTGCCAGCAGCCCATCTAGCGGGGGGTCCATGTCCTACGAGCAGTACTTC,CASSPSSGGSMSYEQYF
.,TRBD1,TRBV6-2/TRBV6-3,TRBJ2-4,TGTGCCAGCACCCAGATGGGGACAGTAGCCAAAAACATTCAGTACTTC,CASTQMGTVAKNIQYF
many,.,TRBV7-2,TRBJ2-1,TGTGCCAGCAGCTTAGATTCGGGGGTCTACAATGAGCAGTTCTTC,CASSLDSGVYNEQFF
.,.,TRBV4-3,TRBJ2-7,TGCGCCAGCAGCCAACCCTCGGGGGGACACTACGAGCAGTACTTC,CASSQPSGGHYEQYF
.,.,TRBV5-3,TRBJ2-5,TGTGCCAGCAGGCCTTACTACAATGAGCAGTACTTC,CASRPYYNEQYF
many,TRBD2,TRBV7-2,TRBJ2-3,TGTGCCAGCAGCTTTAGCGGGGGGGCCGATACGCAGTATTTT,CASSFSGGADTQYF